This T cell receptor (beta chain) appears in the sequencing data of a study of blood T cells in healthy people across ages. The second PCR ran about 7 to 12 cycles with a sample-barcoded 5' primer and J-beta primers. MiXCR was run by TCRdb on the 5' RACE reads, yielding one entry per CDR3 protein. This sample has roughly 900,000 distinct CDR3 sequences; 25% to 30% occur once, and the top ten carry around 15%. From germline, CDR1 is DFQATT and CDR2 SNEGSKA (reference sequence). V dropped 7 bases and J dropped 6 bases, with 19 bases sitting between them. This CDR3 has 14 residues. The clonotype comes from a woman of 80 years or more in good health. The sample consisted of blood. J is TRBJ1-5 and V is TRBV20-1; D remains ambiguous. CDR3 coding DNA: TGCAGTGTTTCGCCCCAAGGGAGGACTCAGCCCCAGCATTTT. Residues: CSVSPQGRTQPQHF.